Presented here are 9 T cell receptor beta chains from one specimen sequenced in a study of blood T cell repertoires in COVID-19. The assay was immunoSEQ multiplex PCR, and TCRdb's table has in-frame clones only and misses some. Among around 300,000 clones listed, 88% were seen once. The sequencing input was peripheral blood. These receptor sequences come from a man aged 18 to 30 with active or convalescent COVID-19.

CDR3 bases: TGTGCCAGCAGCCCCGACATCTGCGACTACGAGCAGTACTTC. It translates to CASSPDICDYEQYF. The genes are TRBV12-1 and TRBJ2-7; no check of the table's D call, TRBD1, against the DNA was made. TRBV12-1 corresponds to a pseudogene. The CDR3 extends over 14 amino acids.

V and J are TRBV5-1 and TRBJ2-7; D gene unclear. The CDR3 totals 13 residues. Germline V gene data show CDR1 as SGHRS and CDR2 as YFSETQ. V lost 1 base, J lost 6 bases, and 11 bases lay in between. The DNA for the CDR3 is TGCGCCAGCAGCTTGCCGGCAGGCTCCGAGCAGTACTTC. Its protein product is CASSLPAGSEQYF.

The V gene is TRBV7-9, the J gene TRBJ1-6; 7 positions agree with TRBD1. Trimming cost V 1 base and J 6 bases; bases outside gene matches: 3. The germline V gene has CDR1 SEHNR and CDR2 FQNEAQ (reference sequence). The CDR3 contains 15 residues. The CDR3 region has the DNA TGTGCCAGCAGCTTAGATCAGGGGGGTAATTCACCCCTCCACTTT. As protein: CASSLDQGGNSPLHF.

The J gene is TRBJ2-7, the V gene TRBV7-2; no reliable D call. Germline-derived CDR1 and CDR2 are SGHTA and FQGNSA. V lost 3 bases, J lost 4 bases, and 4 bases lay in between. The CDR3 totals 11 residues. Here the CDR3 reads CASSLRYEQYF. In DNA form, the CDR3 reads TGTGCCAGCAGCTTGAGATACGAGCAGTACTTC.

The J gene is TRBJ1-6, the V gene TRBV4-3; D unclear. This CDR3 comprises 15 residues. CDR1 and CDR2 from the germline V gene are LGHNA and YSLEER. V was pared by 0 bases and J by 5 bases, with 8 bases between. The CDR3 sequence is CASSQDAGNNSPLHF. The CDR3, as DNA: TGCGCCAGCAGCCAAGATGCGGGAAATAATTCACCCCTCCACTTT.

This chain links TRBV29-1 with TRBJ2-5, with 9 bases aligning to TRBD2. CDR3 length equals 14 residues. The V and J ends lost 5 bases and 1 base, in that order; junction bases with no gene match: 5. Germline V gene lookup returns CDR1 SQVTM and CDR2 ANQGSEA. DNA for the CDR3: TGCAGCGTTAGTCGAGCGGGGGGCCAAGAGACCCAGTACTTC. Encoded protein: CSVSRAGGQETQYF.

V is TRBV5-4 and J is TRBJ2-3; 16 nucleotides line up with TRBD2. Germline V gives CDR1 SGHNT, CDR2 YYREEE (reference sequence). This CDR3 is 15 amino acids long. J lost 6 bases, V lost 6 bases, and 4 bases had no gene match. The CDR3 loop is CASTGLAGGLDTQYF. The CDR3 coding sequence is TGTGCCAGCACGGGACTAGCGGGGGGGCTGGATACGCAGTATTTT.

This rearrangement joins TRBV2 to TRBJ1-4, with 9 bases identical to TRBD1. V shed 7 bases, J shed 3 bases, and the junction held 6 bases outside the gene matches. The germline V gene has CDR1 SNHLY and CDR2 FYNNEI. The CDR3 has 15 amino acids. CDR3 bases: TGTGCCAGCACATGGGGGACAGGGCCTAATGAAAAACTGTTTTTT. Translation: CASTWGTGPNEKLFF.

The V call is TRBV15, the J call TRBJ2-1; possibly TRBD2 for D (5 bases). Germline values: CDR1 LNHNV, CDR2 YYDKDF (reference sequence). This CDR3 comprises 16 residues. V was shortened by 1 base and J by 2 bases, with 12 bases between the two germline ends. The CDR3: CATSRGPMRAYNEQFF. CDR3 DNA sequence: TGTGCCACCAGCAGAGGCCCGATGAGGGCCTACAATGAGCAGTTCTTC.